This TCR beta chain was identified in a study of shared clonotypes between healthy human individuals. The CDR3 runs 13 residues. Germline CDR1 MNHNS, CDR2 SASEGT. Trimming stripped 1 base from V and 5 bases from J, with 8 bases between. This clone appeared a few times. Authors' processing steps: ImmunoSEQ supplied junction-only sequences lacking quality scores, so filtering was different. Sequenced by immunoSEQ multiplex PCR; TCRdb stores in-frame clones only, minus some. The V and J calls and clone size come from that table; D and trimming were worked out from the DNA. This table holds over a million clones, about 84% found once. Recent vaccinations or acute infections were absent in the healthy HIV-negative adult donors. Every donor was a Caucasian adult from Nashville, Tennessee.

The sample comprised memory CD4+ T cells from PBMCs. The sample's subset: CD45RA-negative fraction. This sequence originates from a man aged 18 to 35 in good health. Some clones in this sample may be carry-over from other donors' samples. The rearrangement links TRBV6-1 to TRBJ1-2; D uncertain. CDR3 residues: CASSEGTVYGYTF. Written as DNA, the CDR3 is TGTGCCAGCAGTGAAGGGACGGTATATGGCTACACCTTC.